One sample yielded the 18 T cell receptor beta chains listed below, sequenced in a study of T cells after yellow fever vaccination. TCRdb itself ran the 5' RACE reads through MiXCR, one entry per CDR3 protein. The table has about 340,000 distinct CDR3 sequences, under 15% seen once. Source: CD4+ T cells sorted from PBMCs, taken 15 days after the yellow fever booster vaccination. Every receptor here comes from a man younger than 35 who received the YFV17D yellow fever vaccine.

The chain uses TRBV5-1 and TRBJ2-3; D uncertain. The CDR3 consists of 15 residues. Germline V gene sequence: CDR1 SGHRS, CDR2 YFSETQ. Trimming pared 0 bases from V and 2 bases from J, leaving 10 bases between. The CDR3 coding sequence is TGCGCCAGCAGCTTGGCCATCGGTGACACAGATACGCAGTATTTT. It specifies CASSLAIGDTDTQYF.

The gene calls are TRBV7-2 and TRBJ2-7; TRBD2 aligns across 7 bases. The V gene end was trimmed by 7 bases and the J gene end by 0 bases; junction bases not matched to a gene: 12. The CDR3 extends over 16 amino acids. Per germline, CDR1 SGHTA and CDR2 FQGNSA. This CDR3 reads CASTPWAGDSSYEQYF. CDR3 nucleotides: TGTGCCAGCACCCCATGGGCGGGGGATAGCTCCTACGAGCAGTACTTC. The full variable domain, completed using reference TRBV7-2 and TRBJ2-7, is GAGVSQSPSNKVTEKGKDVELRCDPISGHTALYWYRQSLGQGLEFLIYFQGNSAPDKSGLPSDRFSAERTGGSVSTLTIQRTQQEDSAVYLCASTPWAGDSSYEQYFGPGTRLTVT.

This clonotype was counted ten times or more. This chain links TRBV7-3 with TRBJ1-2; D gene unclear. This CDR3 has 21 amino acids. Germline assignment: CDR1 SGHTA and CDR2 FQGTGA. The ends were cut back, 2 bases at V and 6 bases at J, with 34 bases in the middle. In nucleotides, the CDR3 is TGTGCCAGCAGCTTACCCGCCGGGCCTCGCGGTATTTGGGTGCCCCTGAATGGCTACACCTTC. As protein: CASSLPAGPRGIWVPLNGYTF.

This clonotype was counted only a few times. V and J are TRBV30 and TRBJ2-6; D remains unclear. CDR3 length: 12 residues. Germline loops: CDR1 GTSNPN, CDR2 SVGIG (reference sequence). Deletions cut 1 base from V and 3 bases from J, with 1 base between. CDR3 sequence reads: CAWSGGANVLTF. The CDR3, as DNA: TGTGCCTGGAGTGGTGGGGCCAACGTCCTGACTTTC. Supplemented by reference TRBV30 and TRBJ2-6, the full variable domain reads SQTIHQWPATLVQPVGSPLSLECTVEGTSNPNLYWYRQAAGRGLQLLFYSVGIGQISSEVPQNLSASRPQDRQFILSSKKLLLSDSGFYLCAWSGGANVLTFGAGSRLTVL.

This clonotype was counted between two and nine times. The gene calls are TRBV7-3 and TRBJ2-5, with D perhaps being TRBD1 or TRBD2 (5 bases each). V was shortened by 8 bases and J by 0 bases, with 10 bases between the two germline ends. CDR1 and CDR2 (germline): SGHTA, FQGTGA. This CDR3 is 13 amino acids long. DNA for the CDR3: TGTGCCAGCGGGGCCGGGGACCAAGAGACCCAGTACTTC. It translates to CASGAGDQETQYF.

This clonotype was seen a few times. The chain employs TRBV18 and TRBJ1-1; D is ambiguous. This CDR3 comprises 14 residues. Per germline, CDR1 KGHSH and CDR2 LQKENI. V dropped 3 bases and J dropped 7 bases, with 15 bases sitting between them. CDR3 nucleotides: TGTGCCAGCTCACCCCCTTCGGCAGCCCTTGAAGCTTTCTTT. Amino acid sequence: CASSPPSAALEAFF.

This sequence joins TRBV5-1 and TRBJ1-1; 8 positions agree with TRBD1. CDR1 and CDR2 from the germline V gene are SGHRS and YFSETQ. The CDR3 consists of 15 residues. Trimming removed 4 bases from V and 5 bases from J; junction bases left unmatched: 10. Written as DNA, the CDR3 is TGCGCCAGCAGCCTAATGACAGGGGCTGGGACTGAAGCTTTCTTT. Its translation is CASSLMTGAGTEAFF.

This clonotype has a count of ten or more. The chain is built from TRBV12-3 or TRBV12-4 and TRBJ2-2, with D unclear. This CDR3 has 14 amino acids. The V end lost 4 bases, the J end lost 0 bases, and 6 bases lay between the germline ends. The CDR3 nucleotides are TGTGCCAGCAGTTCCATACCGAACACCGGGGAGCTGTTTTTT. Its translation: CASSSIPNTGELFF.

A few counts support this clonotype. The chain couples TRBV5-1 to TRBJ2-3, with 7 bases aligning to TRBD2. Trimming took 3 bases from V and 5 from J; bases not matched to a gene: 6. In germline, CDR1 is SGHRS, CDR2 YFSETQ. The CDR3 runs to 14 residues. Written as DNA, the CDR3 is TGCGCCAGCAGCTCCGGGGGGTTTGAAGATACGCAGTATTTT. Translated: CASSSGGFEDTQYF.

This clonotype was seen a handful of times. V is TRBV18 and J is TRBJ2-1; 8 nucleotides match TRBD1. The CDR3 consists of 13 residues. Germline CDR1 reads KGHSH; CDR2 reads LQKENI. Trimming at V came to 4 bases and at J to 5 bases, leaving 1 base not matched to a gene. The CDR3 DNA reads TGTGCCAGCTCACGGGACAGGCACAATGAGCAGTTCTTC. Translating gives CASSRDRHNEQFF.

The gene calls are TRBV21-1 and TRBJ1-1; no DNA check was done on the table's D call, TRBD1. TRBV21-1 corresponds to a pseudogene. The CDR3 runs 16 residues. The CDR3 spells CASSSRGGRVRAEAFF. As DNA, the CDR3 is TGTGCCAGCAGCTCCAGGGGGGGCAGGGTGAGAGCTGAAGCTTTCTTT.

This clonotype was found a few times. The rearrangement uses TRBV21-1 and TRBJ1-1; TRBD1 is taken as the D call from the table, unchecked against the DNA. TRBV21-1 is a pseudogene locus. The CDR3 extends over 14 amino acids. The CDR3 here is CASSFRTVNTEAFF. CDR3 DNA sequence: TGTGCCAGCAGCTTCCGGACAGTGAACACTGAAGCTTTCTTT.

The chain carries TRBV20-1 and TRBJ2-3; D remains unclear. The CDR3 is 13 amino acids. The germline V gene encodes CDR1 DFQATT and CDR2 SNEGSKA (reference sequence). The ends were cut back, 5 bases at V and 4 bases at J, with 13 bases in the middle. Here the CDR3 reads CSALGSGADTQYF. The CDR3 nucleotides read TGCAGTGCTCTCGGAAGTGGGGCAGATACGCAGTATTTT.

This clonotype was seen at least ten times. The chain has TRBV9 and TRBJ2-3, with 8 bases matching TRBD2. The junction had 9 bases not matched to a gene; V was cut back by 6 bases and J by 6 bases. This CDR3 region has 14 residues. Germline V gene lookup returns CDR1 SGDLS and CDR2 YYNGEE. In nucleotides, the CDR3 is TGTGCCAGCAAGCCCGCAGCGGGGGCCGATACGCAGTATTTT. Its translation: CASKPAAGADTQYF.

The chain combines TRBV6-2 or TRBV6-3 with TRBJ2-2, with D hard to call. CDR1 and CDR2 from the germline V gene are MNHEY and SVGEGT. V was pared by 6 bases and J by 0 bases, with 20 bases between. The CDR3 is made up of 18 amino acids. CDR3 region: CASSLDRFTTSNTGELFF. In DNA form, the CDR3 reads TGTGCCAGCAGCCTCGACCGATTCACAACTTCGAACACCGGGGAGCTGTTTTTT.

This rearrangement joins TRBV7-9 to TRBJ2-1; D remains unclear. V lost 5 bases and J lost 5, with 4 bases in between. The CDR3 consists of 11 residues. CDR1 is SEHNR, CDR2 FQNEAQ, per germline (reference sequence). The chain's CDR3 is CASSPDNEQFF. The DNA for the CDR3 is TGTGCCAGCAGCCCAGACAATGAGCAGTTCTTC.

This clonotype turned up a few times. The V call is TRBV20-1, the J call TRBJ2-1, with TRBD1 identical over 8 bases. Unmatched junction bases numbered 10, after V lost 5 bases and J lost 13 bases. The CDR3 contains 12 residues. The germline V gene encodes CDR1 DFQATT and CDR2 SNEGSKA (reference sequence). The CDR3 loop is CSAERSGTGQFF. The CDR3 DNA reads as TGCAGTGCTGAGAGATCTGGGACAGGCCAGTTCTTC.

This clonotype was counted at least ten times. The chain employs TRBV12-3 or TRBV12-4 and TRBJ2-1, with D possibly TRBD2 on 7 matching bases. CDR3 length: 20 residues. Deletions cut 1 base from V and 0 bases from J, with 22 bases between. CDR3: CASSLGFGGADSLSYNEQFF. The CDR3 nucleotides read TGTGCCAGCAGTTTAGGGTTTGGGGGGGCCGACTCCCTCTCCTACAATGAGCAGTTCTTC.